This T cell receptor beta chain was sequenced for a study of Graves' ophthalmopathy and Graves' hyperthyroidism. Study-wide context: The authors defined stable hyperthyroidism as no ophthalmopathy within 18 months of follow-up.

Study findings and constraints: Ophthalmopathy progression predictions by the model showed around 72% specificity and approximately 71% sensitivity.

As the template, RNA transcripts were used to amplify TCR beta CDR3 regions. The first round was an RT-PCR with HTBI primers, and the second round was a multiplex PCR. TCRdb reprocessed the multiplex PCR reads with MiXCR, giving one entry per CDR3 protein. The sample yields over a million distinct CDR3 sequences, about two fifths seen once. A remark on this clonotype: Its antigen is as yet unknown.

Among the exclusions were patients with other autoimmune diseases, uncontrolled infections, pregnancy or lactation. Orbital computed tomography, thyroid ultrasound, TRAb, serum thyroxine and clinical symptoms formed the basis of diagnosis. Input material: peripheral blood or thyroid tissue (not recorded which). This clonotype was obtained from an adult man with Graves' hyperthyroidism.

CDR3 coding DNA: TGCGCCAGCAAGGTGGGCGGAAACACCGGGGAGCTGTTTTTT. Amino acid sequence: CASKVGGNTGELFF. The chain joins TRBV10-2 to TRBJ2-2; D remains ambiguous. The germline CDR1 and CDR2 sequences are WSHSY and SAAADI. Trimming left V 7 bases short and J 2 bases short, with 11 bases between. The CDR3 consists of 14 residues.